This T cell receptor (beta chain) was recovered during a study of T cells in Graves' hyperthyroidism and ophthalmopathy. CDR1 and CDR2 (germline): MNHNS, SASEGT. There are 15 residues in the CDR3. V was pared by 5 bases and J by 0 bases, with 13 bases between. Amplification yielded TCR beta CDR3 regions, with RNA transcripts as the source. The primer set for the first-round RT-PCR of the TCR CDR3 was HTBI. Via MiXCR, TCRdb re-called the multiplex PCR reads, giving one row per CDR3 protein. The sample lists around 600,000 distinct CDR3 sequences, approximately 15% seen once, with about 7% in the top ten.

This sequence joins TRBV6-1 and TRBJ1-2; D might be TRBD1 (5 bases). Material for sequencing was blood. The clonotype was recovered from a woman aged 25 to 39 with Graves' hyperthyroidism. CDR3 nucleotide sequence: TGTGCCAGCAGTAGACAGTTGTGGGCTAACTATGGCTACACCTTC. Translating gives CASSRQLWANYGYTF.